One sample yielded the 24 T cell receptor beta chains listed below, sequenced in a study of T cells expressing NK-cell markers. TCRdb reprocessed the 5' RACE reads; each CDR3 protein has one entry and no DNA is given. The listing records some 280,000 distinct CDR3 sequences. The sequenced material came from blood T cells: a sorted CD56 or NKG2C T cell subset, CD4+ or CD8+ T cells, or bulk PBMC T cells (not recorded which). The origin of the receptors is a man between 18 and 29 years old in good health.

The gene calls are TRBV7-9 and TRBJ2-7; as DNA is missing, the TRBD1 call by TCRdb cannot be tested. The CDR3 is 17 amino acids. CDR1 is SEHNR, CDR2 FQNEAQ, per germline (reference sequence). The CDR3 protein is CASSLTLGQGYSYEQYF.

This chain joins TRBV12-3 or TRBV12-4 and TRBJ2-1; TCRdb indicates TRBD2, and absent DNA this call remains unverified. CDR3 length: 17 amino acids. CDR3 sequence reads: CASSPRVGRETHNEQFF.

J is TRBJ2-3 and V is TRBV5-1; TCRdb returns TRBD1, unconfirmable since there is no DNA. Looked up from germline, CDR1 is SGHRS and CDR2 is YFSETQ. This CDR3 comprises 16 residues. This CDR3 reads CASSLGGVRATDTQYF.

CDR3 in amino acids: CASSLPRTSTDTQYF. The chain combines TRBV5-1 with TRBJ2-3. CDR1 is SGHRS and CDR2 is YFSETQ in the germline V gene. The CDR3 consists of 15 residues.

The chain combines TRBV6-1 with TRBJ2-2; TCRdb's assignment of TRBD1 cannot be checked, as there is no DNA. CDR1 and CDR2 from the germline V gene are MNHNS and SASEGT. The CDR3 loop spans 15 amino acids. The CDR3 is CASSPLGGDTGELFF.

J is TRBJ1-1 and V is TRBV27; TCRdb's assignment of TRBD1 cannot be checked, as there is no DNA. Germline CDR1 MNHEY, CDR2 SMNVEV (reference sequence). This CDR3 region has 13 residues. The CDR3 sequence is CASSFRGAPEAFF.

This chain joins TRBV12-3 or TRBV12-4 and TRBJ1-3; TCRdb's assignment of TRBD1 cannot be checked, as there is no DNA. This CDR3 region has 13 residues. CDR3: CASIQGGGNTIYF.

The V gene is TRBV6-1, the J gene TRBJ2-2; TCRdb's D call of TRBD1 is untestable without DNA. CDR1 MNHNS and CDR2 SASEGT come from the germline V gene. CDR3 length: 15 residues. The CDR3 spells CASSRRGRRSGELFF.

The chain links TRBV20-1 to TRBJ1-1; TCRdb picks TRBD1, but there is no DNA to check that call. The CDR3 runs to 15 residues. Germline V gene lookup returns CDR1 DFQATT and CDR2 SNEGSKA (reference sequence). CDR3 residues: CSARPPSGLNTEAFF.

This chain connects TRBV5-1 to TRBJ2-5; without DNA, the TCRdb call of TRBD1 cannot be checked. The CDR3 runs 16 residues. CDR1 SGHRS and CDR2 YFSETQ come from the germline V gene. CDR3 sequence: CASSLAGQGASETQYF. Based on the CDR3 plus reference TRBV5-1 and TRBJ2-5, the full variable domain is KAGVTQTPRYLIKTRGQQVTLSCSPISGHRSVSWYQQTPGQGLQFLFEYFSETQRNKGNFPGRFSGRQFSNSRSEMNVSTLELGDSALYLCASSLAGQGASETQYFGPGTRLLVL.

The chain recombines TRBV11-2 with TRBJ2-2; TCRdb's D gene call, TRBD2, goes unchecked for lack of DNA. The CDR3 is made up of 17 amino acids. Germline V gene sequence: CDR1 SGHAT, CDR2 FQNNGV. The CDR3 is CASSMLTGLAGTGELFF. The full variable domain, with the rest looked up from reference TRBV11-2 and TRBJ2-2, is EAGVAQSPRYKIIEKRQSVAFWCNPISGHATLYWYQQILGQGPKLLIQFQNNGVVDDSQLPKDRFSAERLKGVDSTLKIQPAKLEDSAVYLCASSMLTGLAGTGELFFGEGSRLTVL.

The chain carries TRBV7-9 and TRBJ2-1; TCRdb outputs TRBD2, but without DNA this stays unchecked. CDR1 is SEHNR, CDR2 FQNEAQ, per germline (reference sequence). The CDR3 has 17 residues. The CDR3 protein is CASSPPIRLAGIGEQFF.

V usage is TRBV5-1 and J usage is TRBJ1-4; TCRdb calls TRBD1, which cannot be checked without DNA. The germline V gene has CDR1 SGHRS and CDR2 YFSETQ. The CDR3 totals 14 residues. The CDR3 sequence is CASSRTGVREKLFF. Based on the CDR3 plus reference TRBV5-1 and TRBJ1-4, the full variable domain is KAGVTQTPRYLIKTRGQQVTLSCSPISGHRSVSWYQQTPGQGLQFLFEYFSETQRNKGNFPGRFSGRQFSNSRSEMNVSTLELGDSALYLCASSRTGVREKLFFGSGTQLSVL.

The V and J genes are TRBV28 and TRBJ1-2; absent DNA, TCRdb's TRBD1 call cannot be checked. The CDR3 has 14 amino acids. Germline CDR1 is MDHEN and CDR2 is SYDVKM. The CDR3: CASSLADRGYGYTF.

J is TRBJ2-2 and V is TRBV27; the TRBD1 assignment by TCRdb is unverifiable without DNA. Germline V gene sequence: CDR1 MNHEY, CDR2 SMNVEV (reference sequence). This CDR3 spans 15 amino acids. The CDR3 protein is CASRAAGGRPGELFF.

J is TRBJ2-3 and V is TRBV29-1; TCRdb proposes TRBD2, but this gene call is untestable without DNA. CDR3 size: 14 residues. The germline gives CDR1 SQVTM, CDR2 ANQGSEA. CDR3 sequence reads: CSVETGGVWDTQYF.

V is TRBV20-1 and J is TRBJ1-1; TCRdb names TRBD1, which stays unverified in the absence of DNA. This CDR3 comprises 15 residues. The germline gives CDR1 DFQATT, CDR2 SNEGSKA (reference sequence). The CDR3 loop is CSARDQGAWNTEAFF.

This chain links TRBV15 with TRBJ1-2. CDR1 and CDR2 (germline): LNHNV, YYDKDF (reference sequence). CDR3 length: 12 residues. The CDR3 loop reads CATSREVGSYTF.

The chain uses TRBV11-2 and TRBJ1-5; the D gene TCRdb calls, TRBD1, cannot be checked with no DNA. The CDR3 length is 16 residues. The germline CDR1 and CDR2 sequences are SGHAT and FQNNGV. This CDR3 reads CASSLAGGAGFQPQHF.

The chain combines TRBV27 with TRBJ2-3. The CDR3 has 13 amino acids. Germline CDR1 reads MNHEY; CDR2 reads SMNVEV (reference sequence). CDR3 loop: CASRNSGTDTQYF.

Here the CDR3 reads CSGLGTGGFGEQFF. The chain is built from TRBV29-1 and TRBJ2-1; the D call from TCRdb, TRBD1, cannot be confirmed without DNA. Per germline, CDR1 SQVTM and CDR2 ANQGSEA. The length of the CDR3 is 14 residues.

The J gene is TRBJ1-2, the V gene TRBV6-1; the D call from TCRdb, TRBD1, cannot be confirmed without DNA. The CDR3 spans 15 residues. Germline CDR1 is MNHNS and CDR2 is SASEGT. The CDR3 sequence is CASSKTGGENYGYTF.

J is TRBJ2-1 and V is TRBV30. CDR1 is GTSNPN, CDR2 SVGIG, per germline (reference sequence). This CDR3 has 11 amino acids. The CDR3 reads CAWSVIREQFF.

The rearrangement links TRBV29-1 to TRBJ2-4. The CDR3 length is 17 residues. In germline, CDR1 is SQVTM, CDR2 ANQGSEA. The CDR3 here is CSVHTTTFSLAKNIQYF.